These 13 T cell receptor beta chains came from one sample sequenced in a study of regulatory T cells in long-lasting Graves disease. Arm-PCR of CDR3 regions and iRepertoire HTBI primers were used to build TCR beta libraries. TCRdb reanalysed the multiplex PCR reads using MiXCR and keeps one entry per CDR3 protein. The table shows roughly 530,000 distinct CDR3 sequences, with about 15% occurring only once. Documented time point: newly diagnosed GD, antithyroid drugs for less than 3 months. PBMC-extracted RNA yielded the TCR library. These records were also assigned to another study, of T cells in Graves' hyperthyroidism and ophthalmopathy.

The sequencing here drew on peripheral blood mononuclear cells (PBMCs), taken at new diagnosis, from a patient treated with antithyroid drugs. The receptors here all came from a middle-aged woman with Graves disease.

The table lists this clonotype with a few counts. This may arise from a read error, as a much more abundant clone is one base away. The CDR3 nucleotides are TGCAGTGCCGGACAGGGATACGCTGAAGCTTTCTTT. Its translation is CSAGQGYAEAFF. This chain links TRBV20-1 with TRBJ1-1; 8 bases fit TRBD1. CDR1 is DFQATT and CDR2 is SNEGSKA in the germline V gene (reference sequence). The CDR3 runs to 12 residues. V was pared by 6 bases and J by 6 bases, with 6 bases of the junction left unmatched.

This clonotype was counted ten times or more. The CDR3 sequence is CASSLSVPNNSPLHF. In DNA form, the CDR3 reads TGTGCCAGCAGTTTATCGGTTCCAAATAATTCACCCCTCCACTTT. The chain recombines TRBV27 with TRBJ1-6; D is unresolved. This CDR3 region has 15 residues. V lost 0 bases to trimming and J lost 5 bases, with 8 bases between them. CDR1 is MNHEY, CDR2 SMNVEV, per germline (reference sequence).

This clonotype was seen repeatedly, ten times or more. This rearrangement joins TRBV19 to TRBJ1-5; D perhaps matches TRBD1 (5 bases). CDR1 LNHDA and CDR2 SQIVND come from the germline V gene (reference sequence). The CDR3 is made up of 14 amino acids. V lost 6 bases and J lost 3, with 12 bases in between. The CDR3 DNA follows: TGTGCCAGTAGCTATGCGGGGGACAATCAGCCCCAGCATTTT. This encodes CASSYAGDNQPQHF. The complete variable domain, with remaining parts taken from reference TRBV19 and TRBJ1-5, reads DGGITQSPKYLFRKEGQNVTLSCEQNLNHDAMYWYRQDPGQGLRLIYYSQIVNDFQKGDIAEGYSVSREKKESFPLTVTSAQKNPTAFYLCASSYAGDNQPQHFGDGTRLSIL.

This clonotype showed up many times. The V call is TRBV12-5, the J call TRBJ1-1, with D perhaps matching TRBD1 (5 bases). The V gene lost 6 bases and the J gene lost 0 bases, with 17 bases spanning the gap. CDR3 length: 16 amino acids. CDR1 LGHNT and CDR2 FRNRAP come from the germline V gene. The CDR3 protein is CASGQTAGRLNTEAFF. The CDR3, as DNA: TGTGCTAGTGGGCAAACCGCGGGACGGTTGAACACTGAAGCTTTCTTT.

As DNA, the CDR3 is TGTGCCAGCAGCTTTACAGGGCAAGGCGAGCAGTACTTC. As protein: CASSFTGQGEQYF. This chain links TRBV5-4 with TRBJ2-7; D may be TRBD1 (6 bases). Looked up from germline, CDR1 is SGHNT and CDR2 is YYREEE (reference sequence). V was trimmed by 2 bases and J by 6 bases, leaving 12 bases between them. The CDR3 covers 13 residues.

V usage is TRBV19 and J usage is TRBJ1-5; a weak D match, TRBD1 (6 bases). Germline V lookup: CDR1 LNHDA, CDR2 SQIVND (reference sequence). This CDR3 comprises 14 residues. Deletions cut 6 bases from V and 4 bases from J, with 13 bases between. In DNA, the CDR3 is TGTGCCAGTAGCGAAAGGACAGTGAATCAGCCCCAGCATTTT. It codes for CASSERTVNQPQHF.

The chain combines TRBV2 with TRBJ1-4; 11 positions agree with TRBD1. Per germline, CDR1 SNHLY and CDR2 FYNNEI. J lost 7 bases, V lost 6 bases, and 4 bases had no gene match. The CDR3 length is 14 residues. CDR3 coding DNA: TGTGCCAGCAGGGGGACAGGGGGAAGTGAAAAACTGTTTTTT. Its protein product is CASRGTGGSEKLFF.

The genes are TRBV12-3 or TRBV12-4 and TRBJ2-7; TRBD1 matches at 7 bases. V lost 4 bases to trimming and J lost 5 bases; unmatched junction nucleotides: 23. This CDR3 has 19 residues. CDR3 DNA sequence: TGTGCCAGCAGTTCCGACTATGAACCCGAAACAGGGGTCCGCCACGAGCAGTACTTC. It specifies CASSSDYEPETGVRHEQYF.

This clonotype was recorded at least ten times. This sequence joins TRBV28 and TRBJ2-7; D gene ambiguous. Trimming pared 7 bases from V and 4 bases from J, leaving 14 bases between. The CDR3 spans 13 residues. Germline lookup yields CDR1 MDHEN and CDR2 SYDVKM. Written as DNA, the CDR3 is TGTGCCAGCACCACGGCTACCCGATACGAGCAGTACTTC. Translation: CASTTATRYEQYF.

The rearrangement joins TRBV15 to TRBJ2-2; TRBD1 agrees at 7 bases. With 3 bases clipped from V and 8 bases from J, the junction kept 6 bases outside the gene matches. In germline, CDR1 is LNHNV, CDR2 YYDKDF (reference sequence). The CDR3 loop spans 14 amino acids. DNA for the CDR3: TGTGCCACCAGCAGGGACAGGTCAATTGGGGAGCTGTTTTTT. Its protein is CATSRDRSIGELFF. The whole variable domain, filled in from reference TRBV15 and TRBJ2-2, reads DAMVIQNPRYQVTQFGKPVTLSCSQTLNHNVMYWYQQKSSQAPKLLFHYYDKDFNNEADTPDNFQSRRPNTSFCFLDIRSPGLGDTAMYLCATSRDRSIGELFFGEGSRLTVL.

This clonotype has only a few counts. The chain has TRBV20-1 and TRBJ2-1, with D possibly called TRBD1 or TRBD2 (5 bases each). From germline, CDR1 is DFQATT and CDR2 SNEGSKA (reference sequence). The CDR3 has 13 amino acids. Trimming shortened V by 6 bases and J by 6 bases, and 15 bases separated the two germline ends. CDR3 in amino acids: CSAPGPTFNEQFF. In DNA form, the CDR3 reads TGCAGTGCCCCGGGGCCTACCTTCAATGAGCAGTTCTTC.

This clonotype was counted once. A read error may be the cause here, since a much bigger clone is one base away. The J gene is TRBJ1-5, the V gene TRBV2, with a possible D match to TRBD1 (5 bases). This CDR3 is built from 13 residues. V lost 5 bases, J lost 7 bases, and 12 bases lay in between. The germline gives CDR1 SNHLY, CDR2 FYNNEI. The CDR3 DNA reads TGTGCCAGCAGTTACGGGGGGTGGCAGCCCCAGCATTTT. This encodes CASSYGGWQPQHF.

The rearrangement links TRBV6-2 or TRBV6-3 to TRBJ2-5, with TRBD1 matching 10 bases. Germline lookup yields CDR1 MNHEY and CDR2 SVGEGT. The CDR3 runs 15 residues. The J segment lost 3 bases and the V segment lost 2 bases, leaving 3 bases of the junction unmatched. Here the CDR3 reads CASSYLGQGKETQYF. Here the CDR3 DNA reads TGTGCCAGCAGTTACCTGGGACAGGGGAAAGAGACCCAGTACTTC.